This TCR beta chain stems from a study of blood T cell repertoires in COVID-19 (TCRdb year 2020). About the study as a whole: Samples covering the acute and convalescent phases of COVID-19 were provided by collaborators in the United States, Italy and Spain. Deeply sampled blood TCRbeta repertoires from subjects exposed to, actively infected with, or recovered from COVID-19 were included in the dataset. The repertoires were released in a freely available public database intended as a resource for research on the immune response to SARS-CoV-2. The prospective study material was composed of cDNA or gDNA derived from T cells, B-cell-depleted T cells, or PBMCs. The samples were drawn from two sources: the first 160 participants of the ongoing ImmuneRACE study, and over 1,000 subjects contributed by 6 global collaborators. Nearly every sample came with metadata listing a de-identified subject ID, COVID-19 status, age in years and sex. HLA class I and class II types, where available, came from metadata supplied by the sample provider rather than from assay-based typing. Results and caveats for the whole study, not just this receptor: How much clinical and demographic metadata was included differed by source and by participant, and the metadata was provided uncurated.

A note on this clone: Its specific antigen is unknown. Base qualities are missing; no much larger clone stands one base away.

TCRbeta CDR3 regions were amplified from genomic DNA by means of the immunoSEQ Assay, a bias-controlled multiplex PCR. Per the source publication's procedure: The number of nucleated cells in each sample was estimated by amplification of reference gene primers within the assay. Sequence reads were collapsed and filtered to measure the absolute abundance of every unique TCRbeta CDR3 rearrangement. For each sample, productive Simpson clonality was calculated as the square root of Simpson's diversity index over productive rearrangements. TCRdb mirrors the immuneACCESS table, restricted to in-frame sequences. Some clones are absent from its copies; in checked studies, under half trace to an unresolved V gene, and the reason for the others is unknown. Clone size and V and J calls were adopted from that table, with D and trimming inferred from the DNA. Counted in this sample were fewer than 250,000 clones; almost 85% of them appeared once. The ten largest clones represent less than 8% of the sample.

The germline V gene (reference sequence) supplies CDR1 LGHDT and CDR2 YNNKEL. At the junction V is shortened by 6 bases and J by 3 bases, with 14 bases in between. The CDR3 covers 14 residues, taking in both the cysteine and the phenylalanine. Only CDR3 DNA is held: 42 bases, read in frame from base 1. The collaborating institutions used their own protocols to collect whole blood in K2EDTA tubes. Collaborator samples were shipped for TCRbeta analysis as frozen whole blood, isolated PBMCs, or DNA extracted from either sample type. The rearranged segments are TRBV3-1 (or the pseudogene TRBV3-2) and TRBJ1-1, and TRBD1 may be the D gene, going by 6 matching bases. This sequence originates from a woman aged 45-65 years with active or convalescent COVID-19. The sample taken for sequencing was peripheral blood. CDR3 loop: CASRDLSGDTEAFF. The sequenced DNA is TGTGCCAGCAGAGACCTGTCAGGGGACACTGAAGCTTTCTTT.